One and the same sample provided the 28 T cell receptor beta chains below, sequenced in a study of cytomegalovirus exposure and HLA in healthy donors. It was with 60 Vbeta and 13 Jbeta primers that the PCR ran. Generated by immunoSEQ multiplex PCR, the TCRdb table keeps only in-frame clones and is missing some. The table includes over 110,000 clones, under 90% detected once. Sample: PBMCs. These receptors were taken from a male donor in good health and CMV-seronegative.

CDR3 amino acids: CASIDRTSGKSTDTQYF. As DNA, the CDR3 is TGTGCCAGCATCGACAGGACTAGCGGGAAGAGCACAGATACGCAGTATTTT. The chain links TRBV2 to TRBJ2-3, with TRBD2 matching 12 bases. The CDR3 consists of 17 residues. V dropped 7 bases and J dropped 0; count of bases not matched to a gene: 8. CDR1 is SNHLY, CDR2 FYNNEI, per germline.

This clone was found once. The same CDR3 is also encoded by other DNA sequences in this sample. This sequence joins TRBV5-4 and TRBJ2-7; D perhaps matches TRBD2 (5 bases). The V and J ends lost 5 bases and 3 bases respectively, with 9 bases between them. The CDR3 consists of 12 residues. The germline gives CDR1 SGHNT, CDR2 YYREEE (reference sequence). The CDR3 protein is CASSAGDYEQYF. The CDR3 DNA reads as TGTGCCAGCAGTGCCGGGGACTACGAGCAGTACTTC.

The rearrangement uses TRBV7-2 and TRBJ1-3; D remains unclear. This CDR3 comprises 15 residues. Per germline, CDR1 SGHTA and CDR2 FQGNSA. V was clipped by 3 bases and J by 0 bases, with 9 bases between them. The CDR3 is CASSFSGSSGNTIYF. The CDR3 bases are TGTGCCAGCAGCTTTTCAGGCAGCTCTGGAAACACCATATATTTT.

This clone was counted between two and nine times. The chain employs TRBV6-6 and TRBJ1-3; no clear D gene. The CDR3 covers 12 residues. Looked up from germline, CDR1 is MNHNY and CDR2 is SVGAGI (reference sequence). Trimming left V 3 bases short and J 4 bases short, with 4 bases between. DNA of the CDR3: TGTGCCAGCAGTTATCTCGGAAACACCATATATTTT. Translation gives CASSYLGNTIYF.

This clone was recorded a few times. For the CDR3, the DNA is TGTGCCTGGAGTGTAAGGGGGCGCGAGCAGTACTTC. It codes for CAWSVRGREQYF. The chain joins TRBV30 to TRBJ2-7, with 7 bases aligning to TRBD1. Per germline, CDR1 GTSNPN and CDR2 SVGIG (reference sequence). J was trimmed by 6 bases and V by 0 bases; bases with no gene match: 2. The CDR3 totals 12 residues.

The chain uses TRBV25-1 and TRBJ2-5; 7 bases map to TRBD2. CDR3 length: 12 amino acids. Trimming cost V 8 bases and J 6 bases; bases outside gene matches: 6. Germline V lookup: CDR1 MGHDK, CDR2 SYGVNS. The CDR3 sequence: CASSWGGKTQYF. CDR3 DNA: TGTGCCAGCTCCTGGGGGGGGAAGACCCAGTACTTC. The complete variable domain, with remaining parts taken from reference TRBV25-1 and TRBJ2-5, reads EADIYQTPRYLVIGTGKKITLECSQTMGHDKMYWYQQDPGMELHLIHYSYGVNSTEKGDLSSESTVSRIRTEHFPLTLESARPSHTSQYLCASSWGGKTQYFGPGTRLLVL.

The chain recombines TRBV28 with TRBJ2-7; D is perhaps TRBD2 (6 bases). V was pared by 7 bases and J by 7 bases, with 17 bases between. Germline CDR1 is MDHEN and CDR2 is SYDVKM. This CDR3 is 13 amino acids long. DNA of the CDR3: TGTGCCAGCACCAGGGCCTGGGCGGGGGAGCAGTACTTC. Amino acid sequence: CASTRAWAGEQYF.

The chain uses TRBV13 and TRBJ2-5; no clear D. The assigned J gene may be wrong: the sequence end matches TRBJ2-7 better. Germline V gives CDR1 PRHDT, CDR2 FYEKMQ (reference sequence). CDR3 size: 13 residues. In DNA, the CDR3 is TGTGCCAGCAGCTTAGGCCGTACCTACGAGCAGTACTTC. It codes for CASSLGRTYEQYF.

The DNA for the CDR3 is TGTGCCAGCAGAGTAGGGGGCGACTATGGCTACACCTTC. Amino acid sequence: CASRVGGDYGYTF. The chain links TRBV2 to TRBJ1-2; TRBD1 aligns across 7 bases. CDR1 and CDR2 (germline): SNHLY, FYNNEI. Germline trimming cut 6 bases from V and 3 bases from J; bases unmatched to any gene: 4. The CDR3 has 13 amino acids.

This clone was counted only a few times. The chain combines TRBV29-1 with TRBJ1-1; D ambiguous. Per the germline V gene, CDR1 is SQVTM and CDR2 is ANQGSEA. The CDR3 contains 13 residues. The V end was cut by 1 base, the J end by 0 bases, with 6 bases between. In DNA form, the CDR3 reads TGCAGCGTTGAAGTTTTAGTGAACACTGAAGCTTTCTTT. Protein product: CSVEVLVNTEAFF.

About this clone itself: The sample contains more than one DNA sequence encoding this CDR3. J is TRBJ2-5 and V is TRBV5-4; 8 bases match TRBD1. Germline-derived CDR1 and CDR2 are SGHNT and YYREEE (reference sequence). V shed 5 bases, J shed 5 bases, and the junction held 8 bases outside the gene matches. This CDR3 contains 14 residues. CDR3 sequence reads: CASSYDRGGETQYF. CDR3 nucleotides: TGTGCCAGCAGTTACGACAGGGGAGGCGAGACCCAGTACTTC.

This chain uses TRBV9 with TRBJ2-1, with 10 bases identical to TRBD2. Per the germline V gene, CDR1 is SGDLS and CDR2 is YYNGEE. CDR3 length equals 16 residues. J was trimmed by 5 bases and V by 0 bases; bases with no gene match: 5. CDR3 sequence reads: CASSVVLAGANNEQFF. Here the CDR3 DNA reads TGTGCCAGCAGCGTAGTCCTAGCGGGAGCCAACAATGAGCAGTTCTTC.

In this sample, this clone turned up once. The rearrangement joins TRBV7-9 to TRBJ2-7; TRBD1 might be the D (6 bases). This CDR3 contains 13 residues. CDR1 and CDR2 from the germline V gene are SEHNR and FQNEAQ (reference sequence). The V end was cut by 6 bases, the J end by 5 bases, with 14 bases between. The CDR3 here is CASSHGTRNEQYF. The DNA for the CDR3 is TGTGCCAGCAGTCACGGGACACGGAACGAGCAGTACTTC.

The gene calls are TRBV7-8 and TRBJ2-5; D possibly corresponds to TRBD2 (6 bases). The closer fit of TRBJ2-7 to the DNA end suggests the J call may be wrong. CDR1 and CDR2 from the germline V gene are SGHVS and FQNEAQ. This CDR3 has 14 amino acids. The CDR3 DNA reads TGTGCCAGCAGCTTAGGAGGTAGCGGCTACGAGCAGTACTTC. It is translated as CASSLGGSGYEQYF.

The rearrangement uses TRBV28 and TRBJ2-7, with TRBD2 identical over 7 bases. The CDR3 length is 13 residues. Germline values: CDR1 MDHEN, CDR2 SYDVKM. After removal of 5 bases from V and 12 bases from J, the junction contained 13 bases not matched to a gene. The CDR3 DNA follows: TGTGCCAGCAGTAAGCGGGACCCCCTAAACGTGTACTTC. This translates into CASSKRDPLNVYF.

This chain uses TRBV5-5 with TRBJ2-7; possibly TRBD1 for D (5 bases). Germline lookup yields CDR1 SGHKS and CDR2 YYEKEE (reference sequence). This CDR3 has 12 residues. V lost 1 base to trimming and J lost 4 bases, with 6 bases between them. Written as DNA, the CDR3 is TGTGCCAGCAGCTTGACAGGTTACGAGCAGTACTTC. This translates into CASSLTGYEQYF.

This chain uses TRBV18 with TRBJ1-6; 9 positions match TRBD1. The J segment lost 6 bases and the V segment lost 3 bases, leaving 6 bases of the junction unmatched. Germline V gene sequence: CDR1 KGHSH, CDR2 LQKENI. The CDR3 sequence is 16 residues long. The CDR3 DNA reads TGTGCCAGCTCACCCTCGGGGGACAGGGCTAATTCACCCCTCCACTTT. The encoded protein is CASSPSGDRANSPLHF.

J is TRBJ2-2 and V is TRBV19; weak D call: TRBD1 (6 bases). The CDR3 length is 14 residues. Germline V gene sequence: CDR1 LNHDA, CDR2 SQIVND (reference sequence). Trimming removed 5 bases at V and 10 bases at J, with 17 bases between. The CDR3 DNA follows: TGTGCCAGTAGTGTACAGGGCCACCTTCTGGAGCTGTTTTTT. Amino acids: CASSVQGHLLELFF.

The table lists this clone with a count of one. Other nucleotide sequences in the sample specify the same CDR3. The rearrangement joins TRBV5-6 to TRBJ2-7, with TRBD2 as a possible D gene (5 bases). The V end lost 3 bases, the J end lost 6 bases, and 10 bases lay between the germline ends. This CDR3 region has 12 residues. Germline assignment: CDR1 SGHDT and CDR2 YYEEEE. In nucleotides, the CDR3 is TGTGCCAGCAGCTGGGGTGGAGGCGAGCAGTACTTC. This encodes CASSWGGGEQYF.

CDR3 in DNA: TGCGCCAGCAGCTTGGGACCAGGGGAGCCCCAGCATTTT. Translated, it gives CASSLGPGEPQHF. The rearrangement joins TRBV5-1 to TRBJ1-5; perhaps TRBD1 as D (6 bases). The germline V and J ends were trimmed by 0 bases and 8 bases, with 9 bases remaining between them. CDR3 length: 13 residues. CDR1 is SGHRS and CDR2 is YFSETQ in the germline V gene.

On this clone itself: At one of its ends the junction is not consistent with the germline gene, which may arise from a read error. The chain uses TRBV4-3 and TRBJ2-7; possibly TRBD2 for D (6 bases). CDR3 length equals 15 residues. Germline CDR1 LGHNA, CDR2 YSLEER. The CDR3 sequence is CASSDDFATGRERYF. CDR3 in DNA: TGCGCCAGCAGCGACGACTTTGCTACGGGACGGGAGCGGTACTTC.

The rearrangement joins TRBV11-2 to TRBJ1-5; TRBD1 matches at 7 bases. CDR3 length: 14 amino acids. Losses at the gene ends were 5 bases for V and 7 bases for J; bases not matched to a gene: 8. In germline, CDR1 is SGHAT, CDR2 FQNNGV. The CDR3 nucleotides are TGTGCCAGCAGCCGACAGGGCGGTTGGCAGCCCCAGCATTTT. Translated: CASSRQGGWQPQHF. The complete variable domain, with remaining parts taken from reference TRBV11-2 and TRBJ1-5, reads EAGVAQSPRYKIIEKRQSVAFWCNPISGHATLYWYQQILGQGPKLLIQFQNNGVVDDSQLPKDRFSAERLKGVDSTLKIQPAKLEDSAVYLCASSRQGGWQPQHFGDGTRLSIL.

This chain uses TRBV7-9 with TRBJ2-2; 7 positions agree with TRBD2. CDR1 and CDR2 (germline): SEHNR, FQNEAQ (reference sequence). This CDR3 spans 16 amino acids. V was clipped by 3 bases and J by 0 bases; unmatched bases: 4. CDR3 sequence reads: CASSFRSGTNTGELFF. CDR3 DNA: TGTGCCAGCAGCTTTCGGAGCGGGACGAACACCGGGGAGCTGTTTTTT. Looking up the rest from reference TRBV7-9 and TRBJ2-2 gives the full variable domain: DTGVSQNPRHKITKRGQNVTFRCDPISEHNRLYWYRQTLGQGPEFLTYFQNEAQLEKSRLLSDRFSAERPKGSFSTLEIQRTEQGDSAMYLCASSFRSGTNTGELFFGEGSRLTVL.

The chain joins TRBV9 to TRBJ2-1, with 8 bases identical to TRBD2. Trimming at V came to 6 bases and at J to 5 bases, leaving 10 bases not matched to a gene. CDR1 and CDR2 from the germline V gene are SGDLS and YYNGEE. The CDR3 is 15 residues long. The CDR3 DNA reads TGTGCCAGCAACGAAGCCGGGGGGGTCGACAATGAGCAGTTCTTC. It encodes CASNEAGGVDNEQFF.

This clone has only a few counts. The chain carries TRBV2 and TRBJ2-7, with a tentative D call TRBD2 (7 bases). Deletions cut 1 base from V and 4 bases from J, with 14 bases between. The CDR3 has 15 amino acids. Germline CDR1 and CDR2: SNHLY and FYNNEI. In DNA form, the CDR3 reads TGTGCCAGCAGTGAAGGGGGGGGCGCCGAATACGAGCAGTACTTC. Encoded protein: CASSEGGGAEYEQYF. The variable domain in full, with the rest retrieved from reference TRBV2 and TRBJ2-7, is EPEVTQTPSHQVTQMGQEVILRCVPISNHLYFYWYRQILGQKVEFLVSFYNNEISEKSEIFDDQFSVERPDGSNFTLKIRSTKLEDSAMYFCASSEGGGAEYEQYFGPGTRLTVT.

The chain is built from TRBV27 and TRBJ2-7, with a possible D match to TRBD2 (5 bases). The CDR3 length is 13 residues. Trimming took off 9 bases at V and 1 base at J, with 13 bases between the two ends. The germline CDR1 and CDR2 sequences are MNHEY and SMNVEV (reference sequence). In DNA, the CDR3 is TGTGCCAGAAAAAAGCGGCGTTCCTACGAGCAGTACTTC. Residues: CARKKRRSYEQYF.

The CDR3 nucleotides are TGCAGCGTGGGGGACAAGCGTTACGAGCAGTACTTC. Protein product: CSVGDKRYEQYF. The V call is TRBV29-1, the J call TRBJ2-7; possibly TRBD1 for D (6 bases). Trimming removed 6 bases from V and 4 bases from J, with 13 bases in between. This CDR3 comprises 12 residues. Looked up from germline, CDR1 is SQVTM and CDR2 is ANQGSEA.

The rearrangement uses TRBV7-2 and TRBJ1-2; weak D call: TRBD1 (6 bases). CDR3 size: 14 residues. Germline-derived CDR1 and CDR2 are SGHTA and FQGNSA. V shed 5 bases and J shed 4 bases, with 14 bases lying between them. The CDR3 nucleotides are TGTGCCAGCAGCCCTCCGGACAGTCTCTATGGCTACACCTTC. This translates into CASSPPDSLYGYTF.